This T cell receptor (beta chain) was sequenced during a study of cytomegalovirus exposure and HLA in healthy donors. Study-level findings and limits: A few chains tied to CMV proved CMV antigen-specific in vitro. The likely explanation for a cluster of highly shared sequence variants was sequencing artifact.

The CDR3 extends over 13 amino acids. The germline V gene encodes CDR1 SGHNT and CDR2 YYREEE (reference sequence). Between the trimmed V and J ends, which lost 4 bases and 5 bases, there was a span of 12 bases. 13 Jbeta primers and 60 Vbeta primers were used for the PCR. The data were produced by immunoSEQ multiplex PCR, yet TCRdb's version contains in-frame clones alone and is incomplete. This sample's table has roughly 60,000 clones. Note on this clone: Its antigen is undetermined. Additional DNA sequences in this sample encode the identical CDR3.

Material for sequencing was PBMCs. The rearrangement links TRBV5-4 to TRBJ2-5; D is possibly TRBD2 (6 bases). The clonotype was recovered from a male donor in good health and CMV-seronegative. In DNA form, the CDR3 reads TGTGCCAGCAGCCCCCCCCGGGGGGAGACCCAGTACTTC. Its translation: CASSPPRGETQYF.